This is a list of T cell receptor beta chains from one sample in a study of cytomegalovirus exposure and HLA in healthy donors. Repertoires were generated with immunoSEQ multiplex PCR, while TCRdb's copy carries only in-frame clones and drops some. The sample includes around 280,000 clones, 85% to 90% of them seen just once. Sequenced input: PBMCs. The receptors originated from a woman aged 18-30 years in good health and CMV-seronegative. CDR3s include the opening cysteine and the closing phenylalanine or tryptophan. Fields, in order: V gene, clone size, D gene, CDR3 protein. D genes are given only for firm matches. Rows give clone size only sometimes, using once, few, many, or a class for an expanded clone.

v_call: TRBV10-3; clone_size: -; d_call: TRBD1; cdr3_aa: CAISVTGGSTEAFF
v_call: TRBV6-6; clone_size: -; d_call: -; cdr3_aa: CASNTRRSEQYF
v_call: TRBV6-1; clone_size: -; d_call: -; cdr3_aa: CASTLDIYTEAFF
v_call: TRBV18; clone_size: -; d_call: -; cdr3_aa: CASSPQYRGGGTDTQYF
v_call: TRBV27; clone_size: -; d_call: -; cdr3_aa: CASSSRAKGGGKSSYEQYF
v_call: TRBV6-6; clone_size: -; d_call: -; cdr3_aa: CASIEGSGELFF
v_call: TRBV5-3; clone_size: -; d_call: TRBD1; cdr3_aa: CARSRETGAEEKLFF
v_call: TRBV27; clone_size: -; d_call: TRBD1; cdr3_aa: CASRHSGTATDTQYF
v_call: TRBV7-6; clone_size: -; d_call: TRBD1; cdr3_aa: CASSFPLRGPTEAFF
v_call: TRBV5-1; clone_size: -; d_call: -; cdr3_aa: CAIPDNDLNYGYTF
v_call: TRBV27; clone_size: -; d_call: TRBD1; cdr3_aa: CASSARGDTEAFF
v_call: TRBV15; clone_size: -; d_call: TRBD1; cdr3_aa: CATSEWTGQDQPQHF
v_call: TRBV7-9; clone_size: -; d_call: -; cdr3_aa: CSSSLWALGFQETQYF
v_call: TRBV29-1; clone_size: -; d_call: -; cdr3_aa: CSVTSGVDTEAFF
v_call: TRBV5-6; clone_size: -; d_call: TRBD1; cdr3_aa: CASSYDRGLYEQYF
v_call: TRBV7-8; clone_size: -; d_call: -; cdr3_aa: CASIGVLSYEQYF
v_call: TRBV9; clone_size: -; d_call: TRBD1; cdr3_aa: CASTPTGTENYGYTF
v_call: TRBV30; clone_size: -; d_call: TRBD1; cdr3_aa: CAATRTGYEQYF
v_call: TRBV15; clone_size: -; d_call: TRBD2; cdr3_aa: CATSRETSGGRRETQYF
v_call: TRBV7-9; clone_size: -; d_call: TRBD1; cdr3_aa: CAIGTAWYNTGELFF
v_call: TRBV27; clone_size: once; d_call: -; cdr3_aa: CASSLLIGGGTEAFF
v_call: TRBV6-5; clone_size: -; d_call: -; cdr3_aa: CASSHRENYGYTF
v_call: TRBV6-9; clone_size: few; d_call: TRBD1; cdr3_aa: CASTVGTGGAFCTDSPLHF
v_call: TRBV5-5; clone_size: few; d_call: -; cdr3_aa: CASSPWGDSPLHF
v_call: TRBV7-9; clone_size: -; d_call: TRBD1; cdr3_aa: CASSFRDRYEQYF
v_call: TRBV4-2; clone_size: -; d_call: TRBD1; cdr3_aa: CASSPTLDRGAGELFF
v_call: TRBV6-5; clone_size: -; d_call: TRBD2; cdr3_aa: CASSYLGTRTNEQFF
v_call: TRBV10-3; clone_size: once; d_call: TRBD2; cdr3_aa: CAISVGTNTDTQYF
v_call: TRBV6-1; clone_size: -; d_call: TRBD1; cdr3_aa: CASSDWSDTGGTEAFF
v_call: TRBV7-6; clone_size: -; d_call: TRBD2; cdr3_aa: CASSFRERGGYNEQFF
v_call: TRBV18; clone_size: -; d_call: TRBD1; cdr3_aa: CASSSQIDRVGMNTEAFF
v_call: TRBV11-2; clone_size: -; d_call: -; cdr3_aa: CASSLNYEGIDYGYTF
v_call: TRBV18; clone_size: -; d_call: -; cdr3_aa: CASSPEFGGTSDEQYF
v_call: TRBV29-1; clone_size: -; d_call: -; cdr3_aa: CSVAPMSSYEQYF
v_call: TRBV9; clone_size: -; d_call: TRBD1; cdr3_aa: CASSKDRGPPTNEKLFF
v_call: TRBV18; clone_size: -; d_call: -; cdr3_aa: CASSPRVPGNTEAFF
v_call: TRBV19; clone_size: -; d_call: -; cdr3_aa: CASSMGRLREHQPQHF
v_call: TRBV6-4; clone_size: -; d_call: TRBD2; cdr3_aa: CASSEAGGNYNEQFF
v_call: TRBV27; clone_size: once; d_call: -; cdr3_aa: CASSLLRDTPYYEQYF
v_call: TRBV11-3; clone_size: -; d_call: TRBD1; cdr3_aa: CASSLGQGDQETQYF